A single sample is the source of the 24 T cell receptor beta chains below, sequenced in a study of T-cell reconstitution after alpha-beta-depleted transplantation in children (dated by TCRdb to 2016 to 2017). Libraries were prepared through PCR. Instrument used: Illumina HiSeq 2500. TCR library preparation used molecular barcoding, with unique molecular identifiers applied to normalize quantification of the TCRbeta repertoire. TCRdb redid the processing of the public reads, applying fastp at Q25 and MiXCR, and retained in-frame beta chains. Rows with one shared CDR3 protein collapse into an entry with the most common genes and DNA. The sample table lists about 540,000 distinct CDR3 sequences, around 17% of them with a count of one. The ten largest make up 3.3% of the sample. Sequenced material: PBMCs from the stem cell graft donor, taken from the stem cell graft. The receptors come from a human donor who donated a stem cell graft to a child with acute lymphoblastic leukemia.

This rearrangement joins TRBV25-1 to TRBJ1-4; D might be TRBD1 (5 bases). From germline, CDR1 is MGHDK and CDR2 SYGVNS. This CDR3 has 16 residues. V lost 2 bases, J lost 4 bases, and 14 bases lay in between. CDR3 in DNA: TGTGCCAGCAGTGAAGGCGACAGAAATTATAATGAAAAACTGTTTTTT. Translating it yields CASSEGDRNYNEKLFF.

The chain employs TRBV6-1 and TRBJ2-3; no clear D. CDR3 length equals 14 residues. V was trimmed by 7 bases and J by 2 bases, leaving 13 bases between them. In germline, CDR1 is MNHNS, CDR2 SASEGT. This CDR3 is CASTLGPDTDTQYF. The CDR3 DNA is TGTGCCAGCACCCTGGGCCCGGACACAGATACGCAGTATTTT.

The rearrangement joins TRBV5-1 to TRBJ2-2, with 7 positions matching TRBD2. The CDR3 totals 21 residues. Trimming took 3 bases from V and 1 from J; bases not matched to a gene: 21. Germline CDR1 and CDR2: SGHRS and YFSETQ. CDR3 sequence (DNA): TGCGCCAGCAGCTGGGATGGGGGAGGGAGAATCGGAACGAGGAACACCGGGGAGCTGTTTTTT. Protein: CASSWDGGGRIGTRNTGELFF.

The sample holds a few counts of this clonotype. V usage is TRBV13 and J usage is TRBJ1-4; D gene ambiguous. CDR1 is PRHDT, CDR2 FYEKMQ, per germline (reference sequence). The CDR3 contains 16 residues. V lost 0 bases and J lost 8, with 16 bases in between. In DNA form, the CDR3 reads TGTGCCAGCAGCTTAGGAGGGATCCGCAATCAGGAAAAACTGTTTTTT. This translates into CASSLGGIRNQEKLFF.

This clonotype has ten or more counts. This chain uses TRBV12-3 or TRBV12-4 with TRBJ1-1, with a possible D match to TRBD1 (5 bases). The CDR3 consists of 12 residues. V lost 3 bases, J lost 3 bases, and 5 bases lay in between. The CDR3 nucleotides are TGTGCCAGCAGTTTGGGGGACACTGAAGCTTTCTTT. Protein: CASSLGDTEAFF.

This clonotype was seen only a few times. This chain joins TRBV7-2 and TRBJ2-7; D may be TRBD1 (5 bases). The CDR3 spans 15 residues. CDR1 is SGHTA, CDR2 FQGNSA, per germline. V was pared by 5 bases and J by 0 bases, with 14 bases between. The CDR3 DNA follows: TGTGCCAGCAGCGAAGGGGCAGCGAGCTCCTACGAGCAGTACTTC. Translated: CASSEGAASSYEQYF.

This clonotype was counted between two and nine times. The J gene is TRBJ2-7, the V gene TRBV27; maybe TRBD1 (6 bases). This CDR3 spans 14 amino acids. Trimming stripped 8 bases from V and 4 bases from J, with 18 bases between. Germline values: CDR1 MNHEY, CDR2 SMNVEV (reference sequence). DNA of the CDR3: TGTGCCAGCTCGACGCTGGGACAAGGGTACGAGCAGTACTTC. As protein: CASSTLGQGYEQYF.

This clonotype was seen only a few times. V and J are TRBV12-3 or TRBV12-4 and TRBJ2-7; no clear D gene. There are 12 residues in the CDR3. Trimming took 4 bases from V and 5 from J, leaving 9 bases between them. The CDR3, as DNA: TGTGCCAGCAGTTGGGGTTTGGACGAGCAGTACTTC. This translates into CASSWGLDEQYF.

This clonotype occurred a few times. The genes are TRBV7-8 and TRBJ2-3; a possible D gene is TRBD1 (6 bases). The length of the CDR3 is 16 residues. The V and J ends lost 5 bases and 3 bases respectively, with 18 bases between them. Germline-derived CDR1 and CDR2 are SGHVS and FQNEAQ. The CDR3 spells CASSPLDRAETDTQYF. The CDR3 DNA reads TGTGCCAGCAGCCCGCTGGACAGAGCGGAAACAGATACGCAGTATTTT.

DNA of the CDR3: TGCGCCAGCAGCTTGTATGGACCCAACACCGGGGAGCTGTTTTTT. Translated, it gives CASSLYGPNTGELFF. This rearrangement joins TRBV5-1 to TRBJ2-2; no definite D call. V shed 1 base and J shed 2 bases, with 9 bases lying between them. CDR3 length: 15 residues. Germline CDR1 SGHRS, CDR2 YFSETQ.

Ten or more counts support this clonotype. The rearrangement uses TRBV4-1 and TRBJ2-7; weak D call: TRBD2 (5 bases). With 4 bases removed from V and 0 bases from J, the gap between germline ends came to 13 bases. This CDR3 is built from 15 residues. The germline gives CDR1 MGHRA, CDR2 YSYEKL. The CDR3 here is CASSPGGGRSYEQYF. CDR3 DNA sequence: TGCGCCAGCAGCCCCGGTGGAGGTCGCTCCTACGAGCAGTACTTC.

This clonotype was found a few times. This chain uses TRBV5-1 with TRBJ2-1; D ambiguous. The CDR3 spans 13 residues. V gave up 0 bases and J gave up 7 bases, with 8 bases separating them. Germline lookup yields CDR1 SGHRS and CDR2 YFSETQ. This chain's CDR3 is CASSLVEGNEQFF. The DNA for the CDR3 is TGCGCCAGCAGCTTGGTGGAAGGAAATGAGCAGTTCTTC.

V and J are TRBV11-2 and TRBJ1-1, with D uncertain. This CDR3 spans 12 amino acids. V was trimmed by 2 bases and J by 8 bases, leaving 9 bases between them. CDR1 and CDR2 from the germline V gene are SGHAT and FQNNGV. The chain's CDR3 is CASSLITREAFF. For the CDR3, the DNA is TGTGCCAGCAGCTTAATTACCCGCGAAGCTTTCTTT.

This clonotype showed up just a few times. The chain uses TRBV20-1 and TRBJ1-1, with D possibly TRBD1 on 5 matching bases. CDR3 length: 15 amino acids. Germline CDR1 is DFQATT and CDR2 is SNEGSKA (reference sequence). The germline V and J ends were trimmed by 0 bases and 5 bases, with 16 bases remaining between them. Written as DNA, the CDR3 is TGCAGTGCTAGAGATCTGGGGGGGGGAGAAACTGAAGCTTTCTTT. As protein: CSARDLGGGETEAFF.

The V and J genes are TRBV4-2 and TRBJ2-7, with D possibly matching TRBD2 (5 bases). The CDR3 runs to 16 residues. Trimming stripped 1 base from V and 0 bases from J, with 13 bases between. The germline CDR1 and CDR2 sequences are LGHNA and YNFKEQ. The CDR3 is CASSQVGGVSSYEQYF. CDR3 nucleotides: TGTGCCAGCAGCCAAGTAGGAGGAGTTAGCTCCTACGAGCAGTACTTC.

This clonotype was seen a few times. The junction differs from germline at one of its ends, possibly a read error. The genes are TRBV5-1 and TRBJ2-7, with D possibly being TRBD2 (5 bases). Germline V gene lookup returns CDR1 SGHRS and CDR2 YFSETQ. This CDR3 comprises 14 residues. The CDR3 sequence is CASSLGRGSSEQYF. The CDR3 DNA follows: TGCGCCAGCAGCTTGGGGCGAGGGTCCTCCGAGCAGTACTTC.

Written as DNA, the CDR3 is TGTGCCACCAGGATGCTGGGTAGCGGGATGAGCTCCTACGAGCAGTACTTC. Translating it yields CATRMLGSGMSSYEQYF. V usage is TRBV28 and J usage is TRBJ2-7; TRBD2 agrees at 8 bases. The CDR3 runs to 17 residues. V dropped 10 bases and J dropped 0; count of bases not matched to a gene: 17. CDR1 MDHEN and CDR2 SYDVKM come from the germline V gene.

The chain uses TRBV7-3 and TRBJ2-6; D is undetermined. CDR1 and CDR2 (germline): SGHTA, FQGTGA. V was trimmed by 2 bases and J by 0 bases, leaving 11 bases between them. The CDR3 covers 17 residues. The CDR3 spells CASSLEPFRSGANVLTF. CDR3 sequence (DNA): TGTGCCAGCAGCTTAGAGCCTTTCCGCTCTGGGGCCAACGTCCTGACTTTC.

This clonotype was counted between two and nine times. CDR3 coding DNA: TGTGCCAGCAGCTTAGAGGGACTAGCGAGCACAGATACGCAGTATTTT. Its translation: CASSLEGLASTDTQYF. This chain links TRBV7-2 with TRBJ2-3, with TRBD2 matching over 10 bases. This CDR3 comprises 16 residues. The germline V gene has CDR1 SGHTA and CDR2 FQGNSA. The ends lost 1 base at V and 0 bases at J; junction bases unmatched: 1.

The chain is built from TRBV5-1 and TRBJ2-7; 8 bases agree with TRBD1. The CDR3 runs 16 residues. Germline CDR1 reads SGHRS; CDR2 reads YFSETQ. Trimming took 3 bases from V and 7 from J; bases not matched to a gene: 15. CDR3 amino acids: CASSWSLTGDFEEQYF. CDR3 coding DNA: TGCGCCAGCAGCTGGAGTTTGACAGGGGATTTCGAGGAGCAGTACTTC.

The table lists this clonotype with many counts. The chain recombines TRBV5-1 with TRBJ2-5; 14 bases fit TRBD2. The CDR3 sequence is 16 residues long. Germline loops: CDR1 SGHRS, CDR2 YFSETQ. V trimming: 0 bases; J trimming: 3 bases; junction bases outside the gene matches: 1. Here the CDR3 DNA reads TGCGCCAGCAGCTTGGGGGGACTAGCGGGAGAAGAGACCCAGTACTTC. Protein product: CASSLGGLAGEETQYF.

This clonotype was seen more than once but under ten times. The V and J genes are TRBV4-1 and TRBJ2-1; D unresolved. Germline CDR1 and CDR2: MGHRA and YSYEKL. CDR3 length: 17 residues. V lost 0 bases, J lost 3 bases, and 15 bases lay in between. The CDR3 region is CASSQDLQQKGYNEQFF. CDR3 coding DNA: TGCGCCAGCAGCCAAGATCTTCAGCAGAAGGGCTACAATGAGCAGTTCTTC.

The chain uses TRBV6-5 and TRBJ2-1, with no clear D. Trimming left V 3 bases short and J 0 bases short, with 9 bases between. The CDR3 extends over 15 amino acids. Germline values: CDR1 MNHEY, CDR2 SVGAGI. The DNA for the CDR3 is TGTGCCAGCAGTTATTCTCACAGCTCCTACAATGAGCAGTTCTTC. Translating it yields CASSYSHSSYNEQFF.

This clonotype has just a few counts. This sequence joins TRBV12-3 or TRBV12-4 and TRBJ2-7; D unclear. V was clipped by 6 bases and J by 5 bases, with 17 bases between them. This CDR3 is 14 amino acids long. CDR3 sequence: CASSPGPRNDEQYF. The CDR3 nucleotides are TGTGCCAGCAGCCCCGGGCCACGGAACGACGAGCAGTACTTC.